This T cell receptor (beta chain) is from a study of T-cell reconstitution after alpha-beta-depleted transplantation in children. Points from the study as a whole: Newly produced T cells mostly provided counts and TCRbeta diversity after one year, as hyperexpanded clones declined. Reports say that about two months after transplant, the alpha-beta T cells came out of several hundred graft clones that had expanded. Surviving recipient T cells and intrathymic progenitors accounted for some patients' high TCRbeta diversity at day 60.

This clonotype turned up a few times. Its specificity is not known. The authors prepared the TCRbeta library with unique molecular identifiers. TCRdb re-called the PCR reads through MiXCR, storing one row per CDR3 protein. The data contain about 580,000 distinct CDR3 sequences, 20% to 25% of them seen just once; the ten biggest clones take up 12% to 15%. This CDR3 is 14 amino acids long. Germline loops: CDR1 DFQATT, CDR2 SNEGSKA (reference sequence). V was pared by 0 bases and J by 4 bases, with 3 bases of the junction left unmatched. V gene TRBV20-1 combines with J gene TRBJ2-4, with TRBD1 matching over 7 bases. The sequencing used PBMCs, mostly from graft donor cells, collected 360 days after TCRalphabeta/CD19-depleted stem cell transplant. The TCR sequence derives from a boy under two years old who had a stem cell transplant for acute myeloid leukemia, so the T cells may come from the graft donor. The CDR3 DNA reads TGCAGTGCTAGAGATAGGGGGCCAAAAAACATTCAGTACTTC. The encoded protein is CSARDRGPKNIQYF.